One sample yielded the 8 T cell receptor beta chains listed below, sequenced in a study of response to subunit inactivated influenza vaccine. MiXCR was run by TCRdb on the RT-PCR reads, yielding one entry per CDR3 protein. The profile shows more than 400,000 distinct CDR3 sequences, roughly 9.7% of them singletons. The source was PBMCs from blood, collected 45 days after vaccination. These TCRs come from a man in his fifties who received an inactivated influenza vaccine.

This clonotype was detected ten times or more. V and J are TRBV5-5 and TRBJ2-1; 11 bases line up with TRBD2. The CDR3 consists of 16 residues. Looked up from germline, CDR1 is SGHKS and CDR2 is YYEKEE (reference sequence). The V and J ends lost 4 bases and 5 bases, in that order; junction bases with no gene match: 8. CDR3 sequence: CASSRYTSGGNNEQFF. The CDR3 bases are TGTGCCAGCAGCCGGTATACTAGCGGGGGTAACAATGAGCAGTTCTTC.

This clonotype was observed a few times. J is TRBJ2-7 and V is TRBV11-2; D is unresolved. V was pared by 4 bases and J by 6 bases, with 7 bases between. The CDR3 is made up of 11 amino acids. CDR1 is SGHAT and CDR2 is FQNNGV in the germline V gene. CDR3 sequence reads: CASSSRGEQYF. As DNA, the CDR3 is TGTGCCAGCAGCTCACGTGGCGAGCAGTACTTC.

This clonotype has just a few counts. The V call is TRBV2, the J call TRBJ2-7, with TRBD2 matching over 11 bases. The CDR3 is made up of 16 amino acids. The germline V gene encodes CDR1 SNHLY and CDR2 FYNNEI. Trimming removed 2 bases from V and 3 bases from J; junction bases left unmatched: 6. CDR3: CASSEMGTSGFYEQYF. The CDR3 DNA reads TGTGCCAGCAGTGAAATGGGGACTAGCGGATTCTACGAGCAGTACTTC. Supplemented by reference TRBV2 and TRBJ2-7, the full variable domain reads EPEVTQTPSHQVTQMGQEVILRCVPISNHLYFYWYRQILGQKVEFLVSFYNNEISEKSEIFDDQFSVERPDGSNFTLKIRSTKLEDSAMYFCASSEMGTSGFYEQYFGPGTRLTVT.

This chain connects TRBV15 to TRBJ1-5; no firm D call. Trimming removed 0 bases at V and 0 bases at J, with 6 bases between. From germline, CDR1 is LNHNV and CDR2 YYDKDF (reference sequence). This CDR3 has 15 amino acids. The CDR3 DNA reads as TGTGCCACCAGCAGAGATAGGTTTAGCAATCAGCCCCAGCATTTT. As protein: CATSRDRFSNQPQHF.

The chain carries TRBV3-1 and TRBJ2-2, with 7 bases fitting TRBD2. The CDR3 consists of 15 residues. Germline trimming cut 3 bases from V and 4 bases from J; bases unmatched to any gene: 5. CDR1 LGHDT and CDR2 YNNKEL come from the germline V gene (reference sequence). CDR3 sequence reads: CASSQRSGGTGELFF. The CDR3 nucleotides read TGTGCCAGCAGCCAGCGTTCGGGAGGCACCGGGGAGCTGTTTTTT.

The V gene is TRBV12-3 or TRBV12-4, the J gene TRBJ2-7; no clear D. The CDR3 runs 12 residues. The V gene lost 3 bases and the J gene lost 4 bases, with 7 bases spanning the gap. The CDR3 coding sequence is TGTGCCAGCAGTTTTTCTCAGTACGAGCAGTACTTC. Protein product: CASSFSQYEQYF.

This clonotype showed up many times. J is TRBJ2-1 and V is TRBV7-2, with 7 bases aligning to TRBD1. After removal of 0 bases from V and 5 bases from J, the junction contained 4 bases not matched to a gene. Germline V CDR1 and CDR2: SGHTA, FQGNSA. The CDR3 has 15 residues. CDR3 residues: CASSLAGTENNEQFF. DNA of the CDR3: TGTGCCAGCAGCTTAGCCGGGACAGAAAACAATGAGCAGTTCTTC. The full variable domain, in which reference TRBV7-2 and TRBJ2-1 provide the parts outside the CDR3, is GAGVSQSPSNKVTEKGKDVELRCDPISGHTALYWYRQSLGQGLEFLIYFQGNSAPDKSGLPSDRFSAERTGGSVSTLTIQRTQQEDSAVYLCASSLAGTENNEQFFGPGTRLTVL.

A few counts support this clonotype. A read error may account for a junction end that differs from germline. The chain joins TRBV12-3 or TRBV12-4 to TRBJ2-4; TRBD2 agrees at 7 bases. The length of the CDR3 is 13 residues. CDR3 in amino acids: CASGRGGPDIQYF. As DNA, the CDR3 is TGTGCCAGCGGCCGGGGAGGGCCGGACATTCAATACTTC.